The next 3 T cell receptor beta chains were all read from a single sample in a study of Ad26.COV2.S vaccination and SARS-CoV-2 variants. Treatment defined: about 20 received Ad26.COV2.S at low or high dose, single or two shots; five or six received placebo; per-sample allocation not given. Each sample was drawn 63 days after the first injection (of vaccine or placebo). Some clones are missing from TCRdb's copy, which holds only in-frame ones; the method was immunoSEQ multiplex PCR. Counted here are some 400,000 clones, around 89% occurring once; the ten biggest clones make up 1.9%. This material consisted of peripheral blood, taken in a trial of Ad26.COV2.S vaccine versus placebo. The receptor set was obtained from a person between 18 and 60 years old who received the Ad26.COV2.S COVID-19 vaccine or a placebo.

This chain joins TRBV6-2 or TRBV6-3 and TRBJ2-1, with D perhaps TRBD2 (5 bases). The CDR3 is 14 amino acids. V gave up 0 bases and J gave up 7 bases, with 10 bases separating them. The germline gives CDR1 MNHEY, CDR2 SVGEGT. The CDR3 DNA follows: TGTGCCAGCAGTTACTCGATTGGCGGGAATGAGCAGTTCTTC. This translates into CASSYSIGGNEQFF.

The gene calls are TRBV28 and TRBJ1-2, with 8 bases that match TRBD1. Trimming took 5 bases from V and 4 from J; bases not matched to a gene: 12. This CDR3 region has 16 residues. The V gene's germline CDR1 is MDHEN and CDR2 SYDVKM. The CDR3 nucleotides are TGTGCCAGCAGTCCCTCCGGGACAGGAGACATCTATGGCTACACCTTC. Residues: CASSPSGTGDIYGYTF.

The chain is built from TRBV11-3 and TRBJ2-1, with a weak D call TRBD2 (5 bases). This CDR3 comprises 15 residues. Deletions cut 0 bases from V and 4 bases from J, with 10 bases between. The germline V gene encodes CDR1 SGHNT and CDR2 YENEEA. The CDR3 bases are TGTGCCAGCAGCTTAGATCCCGGGGTGTACAATGAGCAGTTCTTC. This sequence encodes CASSLDPGVYNEQFF.